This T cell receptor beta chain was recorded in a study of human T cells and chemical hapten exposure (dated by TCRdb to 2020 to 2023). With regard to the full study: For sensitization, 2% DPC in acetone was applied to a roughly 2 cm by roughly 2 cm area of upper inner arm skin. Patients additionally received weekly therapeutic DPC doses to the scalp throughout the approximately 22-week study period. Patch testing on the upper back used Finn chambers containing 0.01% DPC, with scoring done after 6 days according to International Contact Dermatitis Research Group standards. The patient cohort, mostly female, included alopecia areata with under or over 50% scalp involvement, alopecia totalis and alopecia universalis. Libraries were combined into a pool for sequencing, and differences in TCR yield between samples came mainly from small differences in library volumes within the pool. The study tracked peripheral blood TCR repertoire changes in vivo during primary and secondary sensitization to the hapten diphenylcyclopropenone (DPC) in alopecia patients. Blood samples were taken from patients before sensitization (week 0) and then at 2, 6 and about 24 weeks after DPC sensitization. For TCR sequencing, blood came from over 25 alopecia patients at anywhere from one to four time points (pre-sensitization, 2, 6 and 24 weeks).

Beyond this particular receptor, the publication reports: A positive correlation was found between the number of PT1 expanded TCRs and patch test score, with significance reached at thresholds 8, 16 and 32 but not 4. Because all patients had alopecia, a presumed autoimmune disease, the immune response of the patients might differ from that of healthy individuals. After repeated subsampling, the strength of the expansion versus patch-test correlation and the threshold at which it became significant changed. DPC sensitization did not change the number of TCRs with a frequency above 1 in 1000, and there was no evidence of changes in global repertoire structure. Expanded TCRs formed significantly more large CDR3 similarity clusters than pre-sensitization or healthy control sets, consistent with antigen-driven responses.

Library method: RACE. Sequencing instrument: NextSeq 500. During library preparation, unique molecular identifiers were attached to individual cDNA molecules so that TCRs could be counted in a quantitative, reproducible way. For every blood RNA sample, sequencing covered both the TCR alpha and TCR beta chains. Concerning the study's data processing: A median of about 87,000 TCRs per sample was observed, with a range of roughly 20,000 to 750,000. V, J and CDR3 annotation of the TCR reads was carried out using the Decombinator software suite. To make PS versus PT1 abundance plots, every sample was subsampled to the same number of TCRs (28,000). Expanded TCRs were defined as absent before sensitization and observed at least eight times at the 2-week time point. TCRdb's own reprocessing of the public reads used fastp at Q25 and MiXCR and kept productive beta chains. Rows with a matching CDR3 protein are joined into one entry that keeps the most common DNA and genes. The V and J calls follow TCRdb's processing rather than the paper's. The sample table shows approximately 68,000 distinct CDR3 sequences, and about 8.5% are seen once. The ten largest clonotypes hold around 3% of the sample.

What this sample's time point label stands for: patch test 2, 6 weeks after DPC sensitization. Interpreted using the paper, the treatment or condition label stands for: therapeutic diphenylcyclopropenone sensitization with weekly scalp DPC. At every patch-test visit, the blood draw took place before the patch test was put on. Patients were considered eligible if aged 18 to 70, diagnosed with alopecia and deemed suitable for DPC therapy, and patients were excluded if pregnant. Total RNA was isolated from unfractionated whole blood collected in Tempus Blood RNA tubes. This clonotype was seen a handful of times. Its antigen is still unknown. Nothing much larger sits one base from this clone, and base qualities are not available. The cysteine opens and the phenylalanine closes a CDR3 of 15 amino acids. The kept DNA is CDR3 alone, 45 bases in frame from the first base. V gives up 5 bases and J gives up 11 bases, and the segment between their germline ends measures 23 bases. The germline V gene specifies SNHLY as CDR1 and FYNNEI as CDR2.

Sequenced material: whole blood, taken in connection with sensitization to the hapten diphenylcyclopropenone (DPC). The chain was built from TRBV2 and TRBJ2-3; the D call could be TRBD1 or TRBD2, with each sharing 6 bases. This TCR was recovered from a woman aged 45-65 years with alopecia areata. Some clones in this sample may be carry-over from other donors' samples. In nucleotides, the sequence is TGTGCCAGCAGTTACGGGGGCGTACCCACGGGGGAGCAGTATTTT. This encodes CASSYGGVPTGEQYF.